This T cell receptor beta chain was documented in a study of PD-1 blockade in classical Hodgkin lymphoma. Germline V CDR1 and CDR2: SGHTA, FQGNSA. The V and J ends lost 0 bases and 5 bases respectively, with 7 bases between them. The length of the CDR3 is 13 residues. Note on this clone: What it recognizes is unknown.

After autologous stem cell transplantation all patients relapsed, and prior brentuximab vedotin exposure differed between cohorts. Profiling relied on immunoSEQ multiplex PCR, and the TCRdb table lists in-frame clones only, not all of them. This table holds fewer than 45,000 clones, 60% to 85% found once. General study points: Whatever underlies the repertoire differences (possibly disease activity or prior therapy) remains undefined.

The sample consisted of peripheral blood mononuclear cells (PBMCs), taken at baseline. The sequence was obtained from a human donor with classical Hodgkin lymphoma. The rearrangement joins TRBV7-2 to TRBJ2-5; D remains ambiguous. The CDR3 nucleotides read TGTGCCAGCAGCTTAGCCCCCTGGGAGACCCAGTACTTC. It encodes CASSLAPWETQYF.